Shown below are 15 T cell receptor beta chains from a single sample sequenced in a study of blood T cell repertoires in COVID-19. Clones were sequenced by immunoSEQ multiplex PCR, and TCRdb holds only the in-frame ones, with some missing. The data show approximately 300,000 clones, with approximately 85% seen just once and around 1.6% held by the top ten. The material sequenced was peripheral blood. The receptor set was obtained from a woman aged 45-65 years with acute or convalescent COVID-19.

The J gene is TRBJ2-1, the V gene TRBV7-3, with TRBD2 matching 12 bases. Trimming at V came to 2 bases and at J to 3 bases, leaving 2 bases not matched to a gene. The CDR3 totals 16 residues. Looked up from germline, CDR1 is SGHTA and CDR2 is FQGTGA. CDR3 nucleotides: TGTGCCAGCAGCTTATCTAGCGGGAGGGGCTACAATGAGCAGTTCTTC. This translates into CASSLSSGRGYNEQFF.

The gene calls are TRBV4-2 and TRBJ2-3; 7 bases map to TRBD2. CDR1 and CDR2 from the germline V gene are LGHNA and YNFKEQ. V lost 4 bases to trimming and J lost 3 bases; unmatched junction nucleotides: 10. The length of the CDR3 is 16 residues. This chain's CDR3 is CASSPGIAGRTDTQYF. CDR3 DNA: TGTGCCAGCAGCCCCGGGATCGCCGGGAGGACAGATACGCAGTATTTT.

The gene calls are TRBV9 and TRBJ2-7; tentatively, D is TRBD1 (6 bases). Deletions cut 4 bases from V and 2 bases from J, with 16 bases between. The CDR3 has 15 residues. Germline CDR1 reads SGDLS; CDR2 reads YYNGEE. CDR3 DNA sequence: TGTGCCAGCAGCCCCCAGGGGCAGGCCCCCTACGAGCAGTACTTC. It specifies CASSPQGQAPYEQYF.

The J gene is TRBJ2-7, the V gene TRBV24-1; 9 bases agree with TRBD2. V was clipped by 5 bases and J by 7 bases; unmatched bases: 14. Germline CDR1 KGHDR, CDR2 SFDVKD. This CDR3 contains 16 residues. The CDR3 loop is CATSGPRLADLREQYF. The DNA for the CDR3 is TGTGCCACCAGTGGACCCCGACTAGCGGACCTACGGGAGCAGTACTTC.

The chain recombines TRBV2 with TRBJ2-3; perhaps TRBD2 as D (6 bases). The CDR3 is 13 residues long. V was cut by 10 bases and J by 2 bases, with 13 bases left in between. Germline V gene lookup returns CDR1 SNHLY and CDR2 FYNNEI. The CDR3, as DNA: TGTGCCACCCTAGCGCAAATCACAGATACGCAGTATTTT. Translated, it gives CATLAQITDTQYF.

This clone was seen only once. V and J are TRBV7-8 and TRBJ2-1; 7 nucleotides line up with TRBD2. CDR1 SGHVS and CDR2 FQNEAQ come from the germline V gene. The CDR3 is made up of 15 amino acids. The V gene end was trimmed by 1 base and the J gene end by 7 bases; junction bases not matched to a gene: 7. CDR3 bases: TGTGCCAGCAGCTTAGGCAGGACTAGGTTAAATGAGCAGTTCTTC. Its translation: CASSLGRTRLNEQFF.

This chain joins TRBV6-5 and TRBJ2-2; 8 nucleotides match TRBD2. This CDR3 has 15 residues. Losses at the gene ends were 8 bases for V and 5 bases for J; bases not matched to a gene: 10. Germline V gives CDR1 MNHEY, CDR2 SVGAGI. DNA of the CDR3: TGTGCCAGCCTCTACGGGAGGGTAGGGACCGGGGAGCTGTTTTTT. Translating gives CASLYGRVGTGELFF.

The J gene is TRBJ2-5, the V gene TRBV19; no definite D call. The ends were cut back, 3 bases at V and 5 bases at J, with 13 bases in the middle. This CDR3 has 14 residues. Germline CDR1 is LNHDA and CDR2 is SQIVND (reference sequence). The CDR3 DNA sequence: TGTGCCAGTAGTATTGGGCAGGCATCCGAGACCCAGTACTTC. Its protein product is CASSIGQASETQYF.

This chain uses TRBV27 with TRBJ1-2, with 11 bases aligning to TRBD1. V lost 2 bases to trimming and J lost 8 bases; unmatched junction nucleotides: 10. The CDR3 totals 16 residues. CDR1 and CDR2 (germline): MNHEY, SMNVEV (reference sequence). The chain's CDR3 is CASSLARTGGIGGYTF. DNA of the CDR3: TGTGCCAGCAGTTTAGCTAGGACAGGGGGCATCGGGGGCTACACCTTC.

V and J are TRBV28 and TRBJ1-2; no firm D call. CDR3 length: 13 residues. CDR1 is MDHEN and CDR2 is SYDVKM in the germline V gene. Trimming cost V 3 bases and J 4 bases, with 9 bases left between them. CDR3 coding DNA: TGTGCCAGCAGTTTGGGCCCAGGCTATGGCTACACCTTC. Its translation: CASSLGPGYGYTF.

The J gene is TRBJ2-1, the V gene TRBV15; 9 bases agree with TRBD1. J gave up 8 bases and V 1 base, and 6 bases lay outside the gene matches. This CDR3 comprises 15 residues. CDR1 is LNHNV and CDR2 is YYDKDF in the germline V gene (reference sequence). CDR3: CATSRVSGQGYEQFF. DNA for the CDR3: TGTGCCACCAGCAGAGTGTCGGGACAGGGCTATGAGCAGTTCTTC. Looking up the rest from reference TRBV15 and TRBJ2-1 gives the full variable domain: DAMVIQNPRYQVTQFGKPVTLSCSQTLNHNVMYWYQQKSSQAPKLLFHYYDKDFNNEADTPDNFQSRRPNTSFCFLDIRSPGLGDTAMYLCATSRVSGQGYEQFFGPGTRLTVL.

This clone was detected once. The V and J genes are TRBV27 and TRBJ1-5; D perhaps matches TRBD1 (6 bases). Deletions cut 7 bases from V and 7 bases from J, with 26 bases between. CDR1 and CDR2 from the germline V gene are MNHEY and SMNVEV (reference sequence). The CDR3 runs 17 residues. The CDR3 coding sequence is TGTGCCAGCAAAAGGTTTGCAGGGGCGAACTCTGGGCAGCCCCAGCATTTT. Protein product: CASKRFAGANSGQPQHF.

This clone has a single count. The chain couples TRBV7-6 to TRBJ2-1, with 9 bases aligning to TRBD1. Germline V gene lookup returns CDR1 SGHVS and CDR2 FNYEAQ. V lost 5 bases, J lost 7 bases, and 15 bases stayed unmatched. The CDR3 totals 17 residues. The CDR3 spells CASSRYRGRFYGNEQFF. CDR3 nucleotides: TGTGCCAGCAGCCGATACAGGGGGCGGTTTTACGGGAATGAGCAGTTCTTC.

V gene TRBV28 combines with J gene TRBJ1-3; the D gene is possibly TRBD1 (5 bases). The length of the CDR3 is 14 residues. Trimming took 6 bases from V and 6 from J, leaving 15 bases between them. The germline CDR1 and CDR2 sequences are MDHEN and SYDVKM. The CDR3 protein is CASSPGTSLNTIYF. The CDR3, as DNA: TGTGCCAGCAGCCCCGGGACTTCGTTAAACACCATATATTTT.

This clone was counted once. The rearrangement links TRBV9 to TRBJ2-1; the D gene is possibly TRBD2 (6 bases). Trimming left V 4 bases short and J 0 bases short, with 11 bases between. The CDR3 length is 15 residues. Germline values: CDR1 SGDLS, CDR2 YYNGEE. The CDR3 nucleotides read TGTGCCAGCAGCACCCGGGACTTCTCCTACAATGAGCAGTTCTTC. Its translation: CASSTRDFSYNEQFF.